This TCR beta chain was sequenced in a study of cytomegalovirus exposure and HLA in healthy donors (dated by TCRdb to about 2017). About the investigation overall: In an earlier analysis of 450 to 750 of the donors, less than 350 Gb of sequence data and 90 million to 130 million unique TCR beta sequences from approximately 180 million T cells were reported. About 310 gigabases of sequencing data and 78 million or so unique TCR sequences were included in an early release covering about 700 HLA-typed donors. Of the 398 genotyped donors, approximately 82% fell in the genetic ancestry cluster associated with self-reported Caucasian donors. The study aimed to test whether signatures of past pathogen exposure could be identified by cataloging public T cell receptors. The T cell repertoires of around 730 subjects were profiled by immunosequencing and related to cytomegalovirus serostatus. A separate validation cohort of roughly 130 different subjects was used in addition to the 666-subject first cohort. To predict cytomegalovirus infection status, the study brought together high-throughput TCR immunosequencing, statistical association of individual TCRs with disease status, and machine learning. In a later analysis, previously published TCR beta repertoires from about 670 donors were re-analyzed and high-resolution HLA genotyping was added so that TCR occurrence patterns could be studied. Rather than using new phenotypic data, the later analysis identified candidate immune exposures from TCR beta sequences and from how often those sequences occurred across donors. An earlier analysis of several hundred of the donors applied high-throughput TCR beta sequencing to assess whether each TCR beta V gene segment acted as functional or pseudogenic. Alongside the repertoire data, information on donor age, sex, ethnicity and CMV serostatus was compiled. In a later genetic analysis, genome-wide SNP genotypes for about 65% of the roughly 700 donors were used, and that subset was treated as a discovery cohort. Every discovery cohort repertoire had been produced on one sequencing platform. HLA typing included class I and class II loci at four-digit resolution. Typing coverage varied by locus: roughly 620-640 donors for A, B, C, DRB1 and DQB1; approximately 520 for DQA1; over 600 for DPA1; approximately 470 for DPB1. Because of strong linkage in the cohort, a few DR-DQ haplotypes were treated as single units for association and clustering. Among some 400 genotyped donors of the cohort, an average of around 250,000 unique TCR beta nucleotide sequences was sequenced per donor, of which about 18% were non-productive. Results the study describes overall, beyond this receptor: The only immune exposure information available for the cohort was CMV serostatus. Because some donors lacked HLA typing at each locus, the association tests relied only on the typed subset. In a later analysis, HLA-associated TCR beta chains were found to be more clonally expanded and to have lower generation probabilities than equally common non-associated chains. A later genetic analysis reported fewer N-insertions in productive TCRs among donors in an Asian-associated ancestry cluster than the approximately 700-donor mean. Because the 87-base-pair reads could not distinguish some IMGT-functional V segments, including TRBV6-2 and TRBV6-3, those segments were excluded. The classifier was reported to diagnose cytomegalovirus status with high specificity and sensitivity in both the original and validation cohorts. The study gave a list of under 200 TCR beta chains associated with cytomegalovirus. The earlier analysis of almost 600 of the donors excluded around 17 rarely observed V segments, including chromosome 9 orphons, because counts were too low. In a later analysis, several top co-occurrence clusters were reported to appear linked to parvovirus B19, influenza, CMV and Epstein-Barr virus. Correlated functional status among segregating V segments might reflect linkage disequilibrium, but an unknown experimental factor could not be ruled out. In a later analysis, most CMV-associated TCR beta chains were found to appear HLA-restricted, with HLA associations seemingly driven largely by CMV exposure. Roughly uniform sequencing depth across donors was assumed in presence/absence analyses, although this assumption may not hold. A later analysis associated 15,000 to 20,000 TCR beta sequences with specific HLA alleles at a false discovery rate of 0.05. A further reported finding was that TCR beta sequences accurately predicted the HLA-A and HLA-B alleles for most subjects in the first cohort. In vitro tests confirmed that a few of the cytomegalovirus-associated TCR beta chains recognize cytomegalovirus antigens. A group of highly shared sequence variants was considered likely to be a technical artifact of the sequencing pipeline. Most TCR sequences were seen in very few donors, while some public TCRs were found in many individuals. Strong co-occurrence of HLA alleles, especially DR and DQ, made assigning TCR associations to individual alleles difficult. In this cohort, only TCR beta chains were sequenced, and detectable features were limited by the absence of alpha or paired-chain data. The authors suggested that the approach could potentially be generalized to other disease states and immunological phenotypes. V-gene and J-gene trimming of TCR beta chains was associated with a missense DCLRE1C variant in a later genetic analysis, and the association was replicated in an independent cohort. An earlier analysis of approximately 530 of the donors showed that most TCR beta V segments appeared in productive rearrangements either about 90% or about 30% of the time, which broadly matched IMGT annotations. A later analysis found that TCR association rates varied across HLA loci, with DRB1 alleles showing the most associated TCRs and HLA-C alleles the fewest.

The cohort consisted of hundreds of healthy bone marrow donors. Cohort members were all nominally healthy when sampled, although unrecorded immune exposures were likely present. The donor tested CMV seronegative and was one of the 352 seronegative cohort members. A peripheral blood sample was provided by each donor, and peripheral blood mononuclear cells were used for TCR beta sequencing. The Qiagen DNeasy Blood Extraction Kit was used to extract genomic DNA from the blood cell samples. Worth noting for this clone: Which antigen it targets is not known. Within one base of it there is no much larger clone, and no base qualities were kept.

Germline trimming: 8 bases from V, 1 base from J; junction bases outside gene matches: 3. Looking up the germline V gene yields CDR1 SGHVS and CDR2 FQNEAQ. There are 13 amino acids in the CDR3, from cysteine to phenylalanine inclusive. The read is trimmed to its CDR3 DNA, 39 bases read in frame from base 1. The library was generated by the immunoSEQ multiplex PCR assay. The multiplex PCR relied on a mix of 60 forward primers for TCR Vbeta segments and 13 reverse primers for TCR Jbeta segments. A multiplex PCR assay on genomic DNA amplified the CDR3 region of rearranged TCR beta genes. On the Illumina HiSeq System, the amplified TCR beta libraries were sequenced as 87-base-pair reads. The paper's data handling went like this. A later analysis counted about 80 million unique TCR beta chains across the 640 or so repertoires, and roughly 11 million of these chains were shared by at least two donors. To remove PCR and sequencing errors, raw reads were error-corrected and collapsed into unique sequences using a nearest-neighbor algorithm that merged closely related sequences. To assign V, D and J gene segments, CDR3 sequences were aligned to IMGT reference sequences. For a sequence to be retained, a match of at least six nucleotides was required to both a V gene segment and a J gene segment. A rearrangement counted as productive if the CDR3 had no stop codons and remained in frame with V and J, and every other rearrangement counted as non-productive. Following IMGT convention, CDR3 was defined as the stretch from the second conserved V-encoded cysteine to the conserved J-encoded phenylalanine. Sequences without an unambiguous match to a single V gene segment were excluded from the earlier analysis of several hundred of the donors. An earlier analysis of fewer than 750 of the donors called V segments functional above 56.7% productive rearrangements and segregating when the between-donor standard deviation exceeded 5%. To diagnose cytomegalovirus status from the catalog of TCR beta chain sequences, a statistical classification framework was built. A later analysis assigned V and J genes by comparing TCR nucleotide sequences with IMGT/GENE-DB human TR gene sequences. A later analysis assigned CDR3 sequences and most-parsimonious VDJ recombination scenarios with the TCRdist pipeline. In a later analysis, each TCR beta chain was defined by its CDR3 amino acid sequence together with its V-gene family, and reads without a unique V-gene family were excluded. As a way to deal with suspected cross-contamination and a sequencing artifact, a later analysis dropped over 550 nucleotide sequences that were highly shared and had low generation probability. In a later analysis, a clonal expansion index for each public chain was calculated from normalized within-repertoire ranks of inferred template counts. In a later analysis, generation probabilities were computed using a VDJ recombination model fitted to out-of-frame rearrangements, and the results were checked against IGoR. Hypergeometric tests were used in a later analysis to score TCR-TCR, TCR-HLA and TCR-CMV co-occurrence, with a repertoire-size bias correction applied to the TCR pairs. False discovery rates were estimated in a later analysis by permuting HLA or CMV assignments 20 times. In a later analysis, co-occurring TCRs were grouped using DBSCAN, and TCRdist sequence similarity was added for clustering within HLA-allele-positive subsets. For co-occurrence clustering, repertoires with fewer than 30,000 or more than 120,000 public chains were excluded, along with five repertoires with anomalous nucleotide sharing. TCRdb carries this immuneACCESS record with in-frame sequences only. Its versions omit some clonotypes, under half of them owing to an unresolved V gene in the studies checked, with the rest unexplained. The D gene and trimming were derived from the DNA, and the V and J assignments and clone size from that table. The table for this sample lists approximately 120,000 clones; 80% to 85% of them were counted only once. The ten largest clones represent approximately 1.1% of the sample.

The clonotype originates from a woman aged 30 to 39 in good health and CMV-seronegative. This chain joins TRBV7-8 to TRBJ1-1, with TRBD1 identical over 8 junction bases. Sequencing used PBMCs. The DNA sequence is TGTGCCAGCCGACAGGGGTCGAACACTGAAGCTTTCTTT. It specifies CASRQGSNTEAFF. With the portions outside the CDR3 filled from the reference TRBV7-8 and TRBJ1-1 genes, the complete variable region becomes GAGVSQSPRYKVAKRGQDVALRCDPISGHVSLFWYQQALGQGPEFLTYFQNEAQLDKSGLPSDRFFAERPEGSVSTLKIQRTQQEDSAVYLCASRQGSNTEAFFGQGTRLTVV.